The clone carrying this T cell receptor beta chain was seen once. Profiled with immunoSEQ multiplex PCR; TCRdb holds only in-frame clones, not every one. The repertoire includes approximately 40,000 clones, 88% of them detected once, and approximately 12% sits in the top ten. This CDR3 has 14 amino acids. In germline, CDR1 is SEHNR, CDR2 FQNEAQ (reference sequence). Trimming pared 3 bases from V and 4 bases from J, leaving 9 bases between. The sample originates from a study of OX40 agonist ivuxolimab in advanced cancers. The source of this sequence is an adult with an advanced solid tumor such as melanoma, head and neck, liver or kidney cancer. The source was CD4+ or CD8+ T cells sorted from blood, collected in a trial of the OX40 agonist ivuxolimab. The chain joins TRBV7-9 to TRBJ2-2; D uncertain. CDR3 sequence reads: CASSFPDVTGELFF. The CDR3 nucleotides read TGTGCCAGCAGCTTCCCGGACGTCACCGGGGAGCTGTTTTTT. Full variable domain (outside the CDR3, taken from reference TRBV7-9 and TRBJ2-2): DTGVSQNPRHKITKRGQNVTFRCDPISEHNRLYWYRQTLGQGPEFLTYFQNEAQLEKSRLLSDRFSAERPKGSFSTLEIQRTEQGDSAMYLCASSFPDVTGELFFGEGSRLTVL.